The subject of this entry is one TCR beta chain. This sample was taken from a study of blood T cell repertoires in COVID-19. V was cut by 0 bases and J by 3 bases, with 9 bases left in between. The CDR3 length is 15 residues. Germline CDR1 is LGHDT and CDR2 is YNNKEL (reference sequence). The data were produced by immunoSEQ multiplex PCR, yet TCRdb's version contains in-frame clones alone and is incomplete. The sample shows about 150,000 clones, roughly 78% of them seen only once. Sequencing input: peripheral blood. This clonotype originated in a man older than 75 with acute or convalescent COVID-19. The chain combines TRBV3-1 (or the pseudogene TRBV3-2) with TRBJ1-3; D is ambiguous. CDR3 in amino acids: CASSQDAGDGNTIYF. The CDR3 DNA sequence: TGTGCCAGCAGCCAAGATGCCGGAGATGGAAACACCATATATTTT.